This note documents a single T cell receptor beta chain sequence. What it binds is unknown. The data stem from a study of Graves' ophthalmopathy and Graves' hyperthyroidism. Study results and limitations: Detected in blood as well were most expanded thyroid clonotypes with frequency above 0.001.

Orbital computed tomography, together with clinical symptoms, serum thyroxine, TRAb and thyroid ultrasound, was used for diagnosis. As the template, RNA transcripts were used to amplify TCR beta CDR3 regions. RT-PCR was first run with HTBI primers, then multiplex PCR in a second round. TCRdb re-called the multiplex PCR reads through MiXCR, storing one row per CDR3 protein. The table records approximately 700,000 distinct CDR3 sequences, 35% to 50% of them present only once. The V gene end was trimmed by 4 bases and the J gene end by 7 bases; junction bases not matched to a gene: 7. The CDR3 totals 15 residues. CDR1 SGHTA and CDR2 FQGNSA come from the germline V gene.

This chain connects TRBV7-2 to TRBJ2-7; 13 bases fit TRBD2. This clonotype was sampled from an adult man with Graves' ophthalmopathy. The sequencing input was peripheral blood. The CDR3 reads CASSSTSGREGEQYF. CDR3 bases: TGTGCCAGCAGCTCTACTAGCGGGAGGGAAGGAGAGCAGTACTTC.